This note documents a single TCR beta chain sequence. Its antigen is as yet unknown. This specimen belongs to a study of graft-versus-host responses after intestinal transplantation. Across the whole study: For around three years after anti-thymocyte globulin induction, all recipients took tacrolimus and steroids.

The germline V gene has CDR1 ENHRY and CDR2 SYGVKD. The CDR3 runs to 17 residues. V gave up 0 bases and J gave up 5 bases; unmatched junction bases: 5. Overall study findings and caveats: In recipient marrow, GvH clones were found, and some appeared first in ileum or blood. Peak circulating GvH clone levels were associated with early post-transplant HvG declines.

This table comes from immunoSEQ multiplex PCR, and its TCRdb copy is limited to in-frame clones, with some not included. The sample gives 75,000 to 100,000 clones, about 93% of which show up once; about 0.5% is in the top ten. This specimen consisted of unstimulated CD8+ T cells sorted from spleen or lymph node cells, obtained before intestinal transplant. This clonotype was sampled from a human donor who received an intestinal transplant. The rearrangement uses TRBV10-3 and TRBJ1-5; 12 bases match TRBD1. The CDR3 here is CAISESSGQGADQPQHF. CDR3 bases: TGTGCCATCAGTGAGTCGTCGGGACAGGGGGCCGATCAGCCCCAGCATTTT.